Shown below are 29 T cell receptor beta chains from a single sample sequenced in a study of T cells in narcolepsy. Profiled with immunoSEQ multiplex PCR; TCRdb holds only in-frame clones, not every one. Of over 25,000 clones listed, around nine tenths are singletons. The sample was CD45RA- memory CD4+ T cells from PBMCs. The receptors shown here come from a human donor with narcolepsy.

The chain recombines TRBV4-1 with TRBJ1-2; D call uncertain. Per germline, CDR1 MGHRA and CDR2 YSYEKL. The CDR3 runs 15 residues. Trimming shortened V by 2 bases and J by 4 bases, and 14 bases separated the two germline ends. CDR3 DNA: TGCGCCAGCAGCCAAACTGGGAAGAGTGGCTATGGCTACACCTTC. Its protein is CASSQTGKSGYGYTF.

The V call is TRBV6-5, the J call TRBJ1-1; D not certain. Deletions cut 2 bases from V and 3 bases from J, with 13 bases between. The CDR3 extends over 15 amino acids. Per the germline V gene, CDR1 is MNHEY and CDR2 is SVGAGI. CDR3 residues: CASSYGGPWDTEAFF. The CDR3 DNA is TGTGCCAGCAGTTACGGTGGGCCTTGGGACACTGAAGCTTTCTTT.

This rearrangement joins TRBV2 to TRBJ1-5; D might be TRBD1 (5 bases). The length of the CDR3 is 14 residues. The germline V gene has CDR1 SNHLY and CDR2 FYNNEI. With 2 bases removed from V and 4 bases from J, the gap between germline ends came to 9 bases. CDR3 sequence: CASSELTENQPQHF. The CDR3, as DNA: TGTGCCAGCAGTGAATTGACAGAAAATCAGCCCCAGCATTTT.

The chain has TRBV7-9 and TRBJ2-7; the D gene could be TRBD1 or TRBD2 (6 bases each). This CDR3 is built from 16 residues. Per germline, CDR1 SEHNR and CDR2 FQNEAQ (reference sequence). Trimming took off 1 base at V and 4 bases at J, with 17 bases between the two ends. CDR3 nucleotide sequence: TGTGCCAGCAGCTTAGAGACCGCCACAGGGAGGTACGAGCAGTACTTC. Its translation: CASSLETATGRYEQYF.

The V and J genes are TRBV6-6 and TRBJ1-2; D is uncertain. The CDR3 totals 13 residues. V dropped 4 bases and J dropped 8 bases, with 14 bases sitting between them. The germline V gene encodes CDR1 MNHNY and CDR2 SVGAGI (reference sequence). DNA of the CDR3: TGTGCCAGCAGTTGGCGAGGGCCCATGGGCTACACCTTC. Protein: CASSWRGPMGYTF.

The gene calls are TRBV14 and TRBJ2-7, with D possibly matching TRBD1 (5 bases). The V end lost 4 bases, the J end lost 1 base, and 14 bases lay between the germline ends. Germline CDR1 reads SGHDN; CDR2 reads FVKESK. The CDR3 spans 15 residues. CDR3 DNA sequence: TGTGCCAGCAGCCTTTTTGCGACAGCGTCCTACGAGCAGTACGTC. This encodes CASSLFATASYEQYV.

This clone was found once. The chain couples TRBV5-1 to TRBJ2-3; D call uncertain. Trimming stripped 5 bases from V and 3 bases from J, with 10 bases between. This CDR3 contains 13 residues. Germline assignment: CDR1 SGHRS and CDR2 YFSETQ. The CDR3 protein is CASSRQHTDTQYF. DNA for the CDR3: TGCGCCAGCAGTCGGCAGCATACAGATACGCAGTATTTT.

The chain joins TRBV2 to TRBJ2-5; D perhaps matches TRBD1 (5 bases). Deletions cut 4 bases from V and 2 bases from J, with 14 bases between. There are 15 residues in the CDR3. Germline CDR1 and CDR2: SNHLY and FYNNEI. This CDR3 reads CASSVQGQEQETQYF. In nucleotides, the CDR3 is TGTGCCAGCAGTGTCCAGGGCCAGGAGCAAGAGACCCAGTACTTC.

This chain joins TRBV2 and TRBJ2-1; D remains ambiguous. Germline CDR1 is SNHLY and CDR2 is FYNNEI. The CDR3 has 13 residues. The ends were cut back, 1 base at V and 10 bases at J, with 11 bases in the middle. The CDR3 loop reads CASSEVTRGEQFF. In DNA form, the CDR3 reads TGTGCCAGCAGTGAAGTGACCCGTGGAGAGCAGTTCTTC.

The chain carries TRBV10-3 and TRBJ2-7; TRBD2 is a possible D gene (5 bases). The CDR3 loop spans 14 amino acids. V was trimmed by 8 bases and J by 2 bases, leaving 16 bases between them. CDR1 and CDR2 (germline): ENHRY, SYGVKD. The CDR3 reads CAISSTGSPYEQYF. DNA of the CDR3: TGTGCCATCTCAAGTACGGGGTCCCCCTACGAGCAGTACTTC.

This clone turned up a few times. V gene TRBV18 combines with J gene TRBJ2-7, with 8 bases identical to TRBD1. The CDR3 loop spans 14 amino acids. Trimming took 6 bases from V and 1 from J; bases not matched to a gene: 5. Looked up from germline, CDR1 is KGHSH and CDR2 is LQKENI. Here the CDR3 reads CASSVQGASYEQYF. The CDR3 DNA is TGTGCCAGCTCGGTGCAGGGGGCTTCCTACGAGCAGTACTTC.

A few counts support this clone. The rearrangement uses TRBV6-9 and TRBJ2-2; TRBD1 might be the D (7 bases). The germline V gene encodes CDR1 MNHGY and CDR2 SVAAGI. Trimming pared 8 bases from V and 5 bases from J, leaving 21 bases between. The CDR3 totals 16 residues. The CDR3: CASGDSTGFSTGELFF. CDR3 nucleotide sequence: TGTGCCAGCGGGGACTCGACAGGGTTTAGTACCGGGGAGCTGTTTTTT.

This clone was seen only a few times. The genes are TRBV11-2 and TRBJ2-5; 14 bases map to TRBD2. The CDR3 consists of 17 residues. Germline-derived CDR1 and CDR2 are SGHAT and FQNNGV. V lost 4 bases, J lost 1 base, and 5 bases stayed unmatched. CDR3 region: CASSSGLAGGLQETQYF. CDR3 in DNA: TGTGCCAGCAGCTCCGGACTAGCGGGGGGCCTCCAAGAGACCCAGTACTTC.

The chain combines TRBV5-4 with TRBJ2-2, with 10 bases aligning to TRBD1. The CDR3 sequence is 16 residues long. The V gene's germline CDR1 is SGHNT and CDR2 YYREEE (reference sequence). With 3 bases clipped from V and 4 bases from J, the junction kept 6 bases outside the gene matches. The CDR3 DNA follows: TGTGCCAGCAGCTCAAAGGGACAGGGGATCACCGGGGAGCTGTTTTTT. Protein sequence: CASSSKGQGITGELFF. Full variable domain (outside the CDR3, taken from reference TRBV5-4 and TRBJ2-2): ETGVTQSPTHLIKTRGQQVTLRCSSQSGHNTVSWYQQALGQGPQFIFQYYREEENGRGNFPPRFSGLQFPNYSSELNVNALELDDSALYLCASSSKGQGITGELFFGEGSRLTVL.

V gene TRBV2 combines with J gene TRBJ2-3; the match to TRBD2 covers 13 bases. This CDR3 is built from 16 residues. Germline V gene sequence: CDR1 SNHLY, CDR2 FYNNEI. Trimming cost V 5 bases and J 1 base; bases outside gene matches: 3. CDR3 nucleotide sequence: TGTGCCAGCAGTTCTACTAGCGGGGGGGGCACAGATACGCAGTATTTT. This encodes CASSSTSGGGTDTQYF.

The genes are TRBV9 and TRBJ1-1, with a tentative D call TRBD1 (6 bases). The CDR3 loop spans 16 amino acids. The V gene lost 0 bases and the J gene lost 0 bases, with 12 bases spanning the gap. From germline, CDR1 is SGDLS and CDR2 YYNGEE. The CDR3 loop is CASSVGRGGLNTEAFF. The CDR3 DNA follows: TGTGCCAGCAGCGTAGGTCGGGGGGGCCTGAACACTGAAGCTTTCTTT.

The V and J genes are TRBV2 and TRBJ2-5; 8 nucleotides line up with TRBD2. V was pared by 3 bases and J by 2 bases, with 8 bases of the junction left unmatched. This CDR3 contains 16 residues. Germline CDR1 is SNHLY and CDR2 is FYNNEI. The CDR3 sequence: CASSDGLLAAQETQYF. CDR3 DNA: TGTGCCAGCAGTGATGGCTTACTAGCGGCACAAGAGACCCAGTACTTC.

The rearrangement uses TRBV28 and TRBJ1-4; TRBD1 matches at 8 bases. The germline gives CDR1 MDHEN, CDR2 SYDVKM. J gave up 6 bases and V 5 bases, and 8 bases lay outside the gene matches. The CDR3 runs 15 residues. CDR3 in DNA: TGTGCCAGCAGTCCCCTGGGACAGGTAGATGAAAAACTGTTTTTT. It codes for CASSPLGQVDEKLFF.

To note about this clone: This sample includes further DNA sequences coding for the same CDR3. J is TRBJ1-3 and V is TRBV2; no clear D. V was shortened by 1 base and J by 4 bases, with 2 bases between the two germline ends. Germline values: CDR1 SNHLY, CDR2 FYNNEI. This CDR3 has 12 amino acids. The CDR3: CASSEGGNTIYF. Written as DNA, the CDR3 is TGTGCCAGCAGTGAAGGGGGAAACACCATATATTTT. The complete variable domain, with remaining parts taken from reference TRBV2 and TRBJ1-3, reads EPEVTQTPSHQVTQMGQEVILRCVPISNHLYFYWYRQILGQKVEFLVSFYNNEISEKSEIFDDQFSVERPDGSNFTLKIRSTKLEDSAMYFCASSEGGNTIYFGEGSWLTVV.

The chain links TRBV11-3 to TRBJ2-2; weak D call: TRBD2 (6 bases). This CDR3 comprises 14 residues. V lost 3 bases, J lost 5 bases, and 10 bases lay in between. Per the germline V gene, CDR1 is SGHNT and CDR2 is YENEEA. The CDR3 reads CASSFGTQTGELFF. Here the CDR3 DNA reads TGTGCCAGCAGCTTCGGGACTCAGACCGGGGAGCTGTTTTTT.

This clone was seen a few times. The chain joins TRBV4-1 to TRBJ1-4, with 8 bases matching TRBD1. The CDR3 length is 15 residues. V trimming: 1 base; J trimming: 6 bases; junction bases outside the gene matches: 4. The germline V gene has CDR1 MGHRA and CDR2 YSYEKL. CDR3 DNA: TGCGCCAGCAGCCAAGGGGACAGGAGGGATGAAAAACTGTTTTTT. This gives the protein CASSQGDRRDEKLFF.

This chain connects TRBV28 to TRBJ1-5; 7 bases are shared with TRBD1. This CDR3 is 16 amino acids long. Germline assignment: CDR1 MDHEN and CDR2 SYDVKM. The J segment lost 0 bases and the V segment lost 5 bases, leaving 7 bases of the junction unmatched. CDR3 amino acids: CASSIPGGASNQPQHF. DNA for the CDR3: TGTGCCAGCAGTATTCCAGGGGGAGCTAGCAATCAGCCCCAGCATTTT.

This clone was picked up one time. This chain uses TRBV29-1 with TRBJ1-1; 7 bases fit TRBD1. The germline CDR1 and CDR2 sequences are SQVTM and ANQGSEA. The V gene end was trimmed by 6 bases and the J gene end by 4 bases; junction bases not matched to a gene: 11. The CDR3 is made up of 14 amino acids. The CDR3 reads CSVYGTVRGTEAFF. CDR3 nucleotides: TGCAGCGTCTACGGGACAGTCAGAGGCACTGAAGCTTTCTTT.

The chain joins TRBV29-1 to TRBJ1-4, with 9 positions matching TRBD1. V gave up 5 bases and J gave up 8 bases; unmatched junction bases: 3. In germline, CDR1 is SQVTM, CDR2 ANQGSEA. CDR3 size: 12 residues. CDR3 protein: CSVRDRDEKLFF. Here the CDR3 DNA reads TGCAGCGTTCGGGACAGGGACGAAAAACTGTTTTTT.

The chain carries TRBV6-1 and TRBJ2-7, with 8 bases lining up with TRBD1. The length of the CDR3 is 17 residues. CDR1 is MNHNS and CDR2 is SASEGT in the germline V gene. V shed 1 base, J shed 6 bases, and the junction held 14 bases outside the gene matches. The CDR3 reads CASSEGRWVQGAPEQYV. CDR3 bases: TGTGCCAGCAGTGAAGGCCGTTGGGTGCAGGGGGCCCCCGAGCAGTACGTC.

The J gene is TRBJ1-2, the V gene TRBV9; the match to TRBD1 covers 8 bases. The junction had 10 bases not matched to a gene; V was cut back by 5 bases and J by 10 bases. Germline loops: CDR1 SGDLS, CDR2 YYNGEE. The CDR3 length is 13 residues. The CDR3 is CASRPTGAGDYTF. CDR3 DNA sequence: TGTGCCAGCAGACCGACAGGGGCCGGGGACTACACCTTC.

The CDR3 DNA reads as TGCAGCGTTTGGCAGGGGAGGCATGAGACCCAGTACTTC. Translated, it gives CSVWQGRHETQYF. V is TRBV29-1 and J is TRBJ2-5, with D possibly called TRBD1 or TRBD2 (6 bases each). Per the germline V gene, CDR1 is SQVTM and CDR2 is ANQGSEA. This CDR3 spans 13 amino acids. The V gene lost 5 bases and the J gene lost 5 bases, with 15 bases spanning the gap.

The J gene is TRBJ2-5, the V gene TRBV7-8; 9 bases map to TRBD2. V was pared by 4 bases and J by 6 bases, with 6 bases of the junction left unmatched. The germline V gene has CDR1 SGHVS and CDR2 FQNEAQ. This CDR3 is built from 14 residues. CDR3 sequence reads: CASSYGLARQTQYF. CDR3 DNA sequence: TGTGCCAGCAGCTACGGACTAGCGAGGCAGACCCAGTACTTC.

The rearrangement uses TRBV2 and TRBJ2-1; the match to TRBD2 covers 10 bases. The CDR3 length is 16 residues. J was trimmed by 6 bases and V by 3 bases; bases with no gene match: 8. CDR1 is SNHLY and CDR2 is FYNNEI in the germline V gene. Here the CDR3 DNA reads TGTGCCAGCAGTGAGAGGGCTAGCGGGGGTGGCAATGAGCAGTTCTTC. Its protein is CASSERASGGGNEQFF.